This paragraph reports one T cell receptor (beta chain). What it binds is not known. All patients were mismatch repair deficient, assessed by either PCR or immunohistochemistry. Three pembrolizumab responders had their TCRs sequenced. Assay used: immunoSEQ multiplex PCR; TCRdb lists only in-frame clones, some missing. The sample has about 67,000 clones, approximately 78% seen once. The sample belongs to a study of PD-1 blockade in mismatch repair-deficient tumors. About the study: Patients had about a dozen mismatch repair-deficient cancer types, all previously treated and progressing. Study-level points and caveats: After pembrolizumab, tumor-resident clones rose rapidly, then generally contracted before radiologic responses.

The sequence was collected from an adult with mismatch repair-deficient cancer. The material was peripheral blood, obtained 2 weeks after starting pembrolizumab.

The CDR3: CASTPRNANTGELFF. CDR3 DNA: TGTGCCAGTACTCCCAGGAACGCGAACACCGGGGAGCTGTTTTTT. The chain couples TRBV19 to TRBJ2-2; D is unresolved. This CDR3 is built from 15 residues. Germline values: CDR1 LNHDA, CDR2 SQIVND (reference sequence). V lost 7 bases to trimming and J lost 0 bases, with 12 bases between them. The entire variable domain, with the rest obtained from reference TRBV19 and TRBJ2-2, is as follows: DGGITQSPKYLFRKEGQNVTLSCEQNLNHDAMYWYRQDPGQGLRLIYYSQIVNDFQKGDIAEGYSVSREKKESFPLTVTSAQKNPTAFYLCASTPRNANTGELFFGEGSRLTVL.